This TCR beta chain came from a study of blood T cell repertoires in COVID-19. Study-wide context: The analysed material was cDNA or gDNA that came from T cells, B-cell-depleted T cells, or PBMCs.

The CDR3 consists of 18 residues. The germline gives CDR1 MGHRA, CDR2 YSYEKL. V was pared by 4 bases and J by 3 bases, with 14 bases of the junction left unmatched. The method was immunoSEQ multiplex PCR; TCRdb's version includes in-frame clones alone and lacks a portion of them. The table has around 200,000 clones, about 85% seen once. The J gene is TRBJ1-4, the V gene TRBV4-1, with 7 bases that match TRBD1. This TCR came from a woman older than 75 with acute or convalescent COVID-19. Sequences were obtained from peripheral blood. CDR3: CASSRTPIRGASNEKLFF. The CDR3 nucleotides read TGCGCCAGCAGCCGGACTCCCATCAGGGGGGCATCTAATGAAAAACTGTTTTTT.